The clone carrying this T cell receptor beta chain has only a few counts. The data are from a study of blood T cell repertoires in COVID-19. Turning to the study itself: Donors in the United States, Italy and Spain gave samples during acute or convalescent COVID-19. Sample material is recorded as cDNA or gDNA derived from T cells, B-cell-depleted T cells, or PBMCs.

Per the study methods: Reference gene primers were amplified, and this amplification served to estimate nucleated cell counts. The data were produced by immunoSEQ multiplex PCR, yet TCRdb's version contains in-frame clones alone and is incomplete. The D gene and trimming were derived from the DNA, and the V and J assignments and clone size from that table. The sample yields over 60,000 clones, 82% seen once. The sample consisted of peripheral blood. The sequence came from a human donor in a cohort sampled during active COVID-19.

CDR3 loop: CATSRRAGGPYPLYNEQFF. In DNA, the CDR3 is TGTGCCACCAGCAGGCGGGCGGGGGGGCCGTATCCCCTCTACAATGAGCAGTTCTTC. The V and J genes are TRBV15 and TRBJ2-1, with 9 bases that match TRBD2. Germline CDR1 and CDR2: LNHNV and YYDKDF (reference sequence). With V trimmed by 3 bases and J by 3 bases, 15 bases remained unmatched. The CDR3 contains 19 residues.